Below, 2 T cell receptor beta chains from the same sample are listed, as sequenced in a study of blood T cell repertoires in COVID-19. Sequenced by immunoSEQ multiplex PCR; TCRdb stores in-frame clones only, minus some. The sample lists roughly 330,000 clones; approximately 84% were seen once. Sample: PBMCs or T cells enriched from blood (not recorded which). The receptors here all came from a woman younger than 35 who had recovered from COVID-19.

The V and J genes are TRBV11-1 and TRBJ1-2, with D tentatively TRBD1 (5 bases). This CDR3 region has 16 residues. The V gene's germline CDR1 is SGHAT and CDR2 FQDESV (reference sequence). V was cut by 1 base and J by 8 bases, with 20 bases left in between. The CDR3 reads CASSLDPAVGAGGYTF. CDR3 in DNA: TGTGCCAGCAGCTTAGATCCCGCCGTAGGGGCCGGGGGCTACACCTTC.

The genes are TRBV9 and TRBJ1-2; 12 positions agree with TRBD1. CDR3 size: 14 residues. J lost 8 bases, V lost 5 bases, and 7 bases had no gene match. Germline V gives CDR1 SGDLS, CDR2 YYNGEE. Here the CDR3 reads CASSPGTGGKGYTF. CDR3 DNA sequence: TGTGCCAGCAGTCCCGGGACAGGGGGCAAGGGCTACACCTTC.